The T cell receptor beta chain described here comes from a study of T cell changes during pregnancy in multiple sclerosis. Some clones are missing from TCRdb's copy, which holds only in-frame ones; the method was immunoSEQ multiplex PCR. This sample yields around 48,000 clones, of which over 80% are seen a single time; more than 0.7% belongs to the top ten. V dropped 2 bases and J dropped 2 bases, with 8 bases sitting between them. The CDR3 is 14 residues long. The germline V gene encodes CDR1 MDHEN and CDR2 SYDVKM. This chain uses TRBV28 with TRBJ2-3; no definite D call. This receptor was identified in a female donor in good health, enrolled as a control in a pregnancy study. The sample here was CD4+ T cells from peripheral blood mononuclear cells, taken in the second trimester of pregnancy. The CDR3 loop is CASSLGGFTDTQYF. The CDR3 nucleotides read TGTGCCAGCAGTTTAGGCGGTTTCACAGATACGCAGTATTTT.